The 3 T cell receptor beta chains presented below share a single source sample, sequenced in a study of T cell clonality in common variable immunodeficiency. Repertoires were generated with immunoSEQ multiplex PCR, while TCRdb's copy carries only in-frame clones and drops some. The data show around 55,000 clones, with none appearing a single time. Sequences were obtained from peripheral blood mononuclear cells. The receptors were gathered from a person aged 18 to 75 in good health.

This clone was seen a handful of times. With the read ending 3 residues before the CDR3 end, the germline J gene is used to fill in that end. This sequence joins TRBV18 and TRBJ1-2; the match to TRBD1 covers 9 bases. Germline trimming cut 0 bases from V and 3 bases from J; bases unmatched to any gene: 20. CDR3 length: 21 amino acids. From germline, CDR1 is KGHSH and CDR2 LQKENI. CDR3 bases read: TGTGCCAGCTCACCACCCCTACAGGGGGCTGGTGGTAGTGTGTTGGACTATGGC. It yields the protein CASSPPLQGAGGSVLDYG. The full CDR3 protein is CASSPPLQGAGGSVLDYGYTF. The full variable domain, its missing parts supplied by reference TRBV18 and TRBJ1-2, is NAGVMQNPRHLVRRRGQEARLRCSPMKGHSHVYWYRQLPEEGLKFMVYLQKENIIDESGMPKERFSAEFPKEGPSILRIQQVVRGDSAAYFCASSPPLQGAGGSVLDYGYTFGSGTRLTVV.

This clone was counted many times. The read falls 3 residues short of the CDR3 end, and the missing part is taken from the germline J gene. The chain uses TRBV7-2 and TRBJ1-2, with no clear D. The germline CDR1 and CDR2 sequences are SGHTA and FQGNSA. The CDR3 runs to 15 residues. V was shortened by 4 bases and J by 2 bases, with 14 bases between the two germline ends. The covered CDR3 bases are TGTGCCAGCAGCTCTCGCCCGAACGCGAACTATGGC. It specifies CASSSRPNANYG. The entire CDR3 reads CASSSRPNANYGYTF.

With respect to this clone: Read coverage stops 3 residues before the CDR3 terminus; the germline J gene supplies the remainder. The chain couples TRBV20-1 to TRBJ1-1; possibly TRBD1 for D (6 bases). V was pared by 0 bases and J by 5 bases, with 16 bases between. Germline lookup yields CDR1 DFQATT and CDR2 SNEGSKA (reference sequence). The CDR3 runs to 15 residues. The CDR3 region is CSARDQGQTHTEAFF. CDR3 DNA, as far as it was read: TGCAGTGCTAGAGATCAGGGGCAAACGCATACTGAA.